This TCR beta chain was captured in a study of T-cell reconstitution after alpha-beta-depleted transplantation in children. Whole-study findings and limits: At one year after transplant, newly produced T cells mostly accounted for T-cell counts and diversity. Some patients' high day-60 TCRbeta diversity was attributed to recipient cells surviving conditioning.

Preparation of the TCRbeta library involved a method that used unique molecular identifiers. TCRdb itself ran the PCR reads through MiXCR, one entry per CDR3 protein. The sample has around 440,000 distinct CDR3 sequences, roughly a tenth seen once. On this clonotype: Its antigen is unknown.

From germline, CDR1 is SNHLY and CDR2 FYNNEI. Between the trimmed V and J ends, which lost 6 bases and 9 bases, there was a span of 14 bases. The CDR3 contains 12 residues. The chain carries TRBV2 and TRBJ2-5; D unclear. The sequence was obtained from a child aged 2-15 years with inherited bone marrow failure, due to receive a stem cell transplant. Material: PBMCs, obtained before TCRalphabeta/CD19-depleted stem cell transplant. The CDR3 DNA is TGTGCCAGCAGGGAATTTAGGGTGGCCCAGTACTTC. Protein: CASREFRVAQYF.